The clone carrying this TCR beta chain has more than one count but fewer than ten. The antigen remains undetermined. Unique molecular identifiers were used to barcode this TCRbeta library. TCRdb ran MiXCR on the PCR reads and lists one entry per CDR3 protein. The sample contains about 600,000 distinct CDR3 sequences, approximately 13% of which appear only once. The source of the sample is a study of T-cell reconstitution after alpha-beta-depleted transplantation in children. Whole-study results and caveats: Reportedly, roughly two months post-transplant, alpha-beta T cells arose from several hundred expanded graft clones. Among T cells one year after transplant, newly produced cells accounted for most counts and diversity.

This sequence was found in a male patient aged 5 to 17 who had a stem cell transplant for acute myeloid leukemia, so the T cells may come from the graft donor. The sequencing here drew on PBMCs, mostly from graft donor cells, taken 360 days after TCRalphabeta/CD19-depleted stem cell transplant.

The CDR3 coding sequence is TGTGCCGTAGCTAAGTTAAACCTGGGGGTGGCGGGGCCCTACAATGAGCAGTTCTTC. This gives the protein CAVAKLNLGVAGPYNEQFF. The chain couples TRBV10-3 to TRBJ2-1; maybe TRBD2 (6 bases). V lost 11 bases and J lost 2, with 31 bases in between. Germline assignment: CDR1 ENHRY and CDR2 SYGVKD. The CDR3 sequence is 19 residues long.